This TCR beta chain was captured by sequencing in a study of Ad26.COV2.S vaccination and SARS-CoV-2 variants. Overall study findings and caveats: Vaccinated and placebo-treated recipients had similar non-spike TCR breadth. A substantial breadth of spike-specific CD8+ and CD4+ T cell responses after vaccination has been reported.

Repertoires were generated with immunoSEQ multiplex PCR, while TCRdb's copy carries only in-frame clones and drops some. The sample includes approximately 350,000 clones, 83% of them seen just once. To note about this clone: Its target is unknown.

The V gene's germline CDR1 is MNHEY and CDR2 SMNVEV (reference sequence). CDR3 size: 11 residues. Deletions cut 9 bases from V and 2 bases from J, with 6 bases between. Treatment of the sample: around 19 received Ad26.COV2.S at low or high dose, single or two shots; about 5 received placebo; per-sample allocation not given. Repertoires come from day 63 after the first vaccine or placebo injection. The chain carries TRBV27 and TRBJ2-3; D unresolved. The starting material was peripheral blood, obtained in a trial of Ad26.COV2.S vaccine versus placebo. This sequence was found in a person between 18 and 59 years old who received the Ad26.COV2.S COVID-19 vaccine or a placebo. In DNA form, the CDR3 reads TGTGCCAGTTGGACCACAGATACGCAGTATTTT. It is translated as CASWTTDTQYF.